This T cell receptor (beta chain) originates from a study of cytomegalovirus exposure and HLA in healthy donors. The PCR used 60 Vbeta and 13 Jbeta primers. Measured with immunoSEQ multiplex PCR; TCRdb has only the in-frame clones, and not every one. The repertoire holds around 210,000 clones, 65% to 85% seen once, with 1.7% in the top ten. As regards this clone: Its antigen is as yet unknown.

V dropped 2 bases and J dropped 5 bases, with 16 bases sitting between them. Germline V gene lookup returns CDR1 SGHRS and CDR2 YFSETQ. The CDR3 is made up of 15 amino acids. The study's findings and limits: The classifier, whose performance was assessed in both the original and validation cohorts, reportedly diagnosed cytomegalovirus status with high specificity and sensitivity. There were several of the most significant clusters that appeared linked to common viral pathogens in a later analysis. Available immune exposure information was restricted to CMV serostatus only. In a later analysis, TCR beta V- and J-gene trimming was associated with a missense DCLRE1C variant.

The chain is built from TRBV5-1 and TRBJ1-1, with a tentative D call TRBD1 (5 bases). This clonotype was obtained from a middle-aged man in good health and CMV-seronegative. The specimen sequenced was PBMCs. This CDR3 reads CASSFDGWGGTEAFF. In DNA, the CDR3 is TGCGCCAGCAGCTTTGACGGCTGGGGGGGAACTGAAGCTTTCTTT.